This note documents a single T cell receptor beta chain sequence. The antigen is not known. Primers for the PCR totalled 60 Vbeta and 13 Jbeta. Data came from immunoSEQ multiplex PCR; TCRdb stores just in-frame clones and leaves some out. Of 250,000 to 350,000 clones in the sample, roughly 88% were seen once. This sample was taken from a study of cytomegalovirus exposure and HLA in healthy donors. Study in general: Most genotyped donors, roughly 80% of about 400, had Caucasian-associated genetic ancestry. Study-wide findings and caveats: Trimming of TCR beta V- and J-genes showed a link, identified in a later analysis, to a missense DCLRE1C variant.

The germline CDR1 and CDR2 sequences are MGHRA and YSYEKL. CDR3 length equals 16 residues. Trimming took 0 bases from V and 1 from J; bases not matched to a gene: 4. This sequence originates from a man aged 35-49 years in good health and CMV-seropositive. Sequences were obtained from PBMCs. The chain combines TRBV4-1 with TRBJ2-7; 9 bases are shared with TRBD2. The CDR3 sequence is CASSQESTSGSYEQYF. As DNA, the CDR3 is TGCGCCAGCAGCCAAGAGTCGACTAGCGGTTCCTACGAGCAGTACTTC.